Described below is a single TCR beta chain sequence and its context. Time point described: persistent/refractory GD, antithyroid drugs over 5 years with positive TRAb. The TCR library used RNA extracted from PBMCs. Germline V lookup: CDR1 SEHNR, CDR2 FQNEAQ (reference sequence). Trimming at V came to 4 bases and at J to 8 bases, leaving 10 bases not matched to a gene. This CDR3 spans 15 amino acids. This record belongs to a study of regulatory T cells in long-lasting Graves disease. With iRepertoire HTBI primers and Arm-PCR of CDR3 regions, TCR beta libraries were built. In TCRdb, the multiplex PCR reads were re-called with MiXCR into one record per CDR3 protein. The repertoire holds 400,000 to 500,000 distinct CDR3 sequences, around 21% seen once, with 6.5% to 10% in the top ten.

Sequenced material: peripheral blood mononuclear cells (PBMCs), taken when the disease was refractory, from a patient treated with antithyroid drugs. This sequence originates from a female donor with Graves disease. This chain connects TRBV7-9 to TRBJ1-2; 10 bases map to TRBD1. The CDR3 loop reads CASSYYTGTGDGYTF. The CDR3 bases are TGTGCCAGCAGCTACTACACCGGGACAGGGGACGGCTACACCTTC.